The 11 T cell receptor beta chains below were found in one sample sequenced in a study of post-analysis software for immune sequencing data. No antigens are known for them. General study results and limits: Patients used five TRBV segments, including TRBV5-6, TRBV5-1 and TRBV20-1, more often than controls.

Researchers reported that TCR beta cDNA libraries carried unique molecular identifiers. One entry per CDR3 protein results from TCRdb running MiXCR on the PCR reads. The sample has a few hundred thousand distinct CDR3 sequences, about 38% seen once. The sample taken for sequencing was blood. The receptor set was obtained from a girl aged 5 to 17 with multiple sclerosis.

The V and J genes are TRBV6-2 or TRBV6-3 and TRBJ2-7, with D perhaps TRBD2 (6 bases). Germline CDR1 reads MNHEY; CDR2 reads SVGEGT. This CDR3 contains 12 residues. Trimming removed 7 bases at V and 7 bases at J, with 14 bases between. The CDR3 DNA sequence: TGTGCCAGCAAGACTAGTGCGCAGGAGCAGTACTTC. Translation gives CASKTSAQEQYF.

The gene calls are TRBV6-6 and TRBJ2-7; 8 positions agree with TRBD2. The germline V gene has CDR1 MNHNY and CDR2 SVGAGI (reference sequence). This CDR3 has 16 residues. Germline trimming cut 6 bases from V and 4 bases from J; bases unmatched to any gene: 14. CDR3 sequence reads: CASSPLAGTLGYEQYF. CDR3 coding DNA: TGTGCCAGCAGCCCTTTAGCGGGGACACTGGGGTACGAGCAGTACTTC.

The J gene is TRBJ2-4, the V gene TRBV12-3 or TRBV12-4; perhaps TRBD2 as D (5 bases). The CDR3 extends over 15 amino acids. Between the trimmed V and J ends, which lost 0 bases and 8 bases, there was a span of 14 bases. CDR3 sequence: CASSLAQRTFDIQYF. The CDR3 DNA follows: TGTGCCAGCAGTTTAGCGCAGCGGACGTTCGACATTCAGTACTTC.

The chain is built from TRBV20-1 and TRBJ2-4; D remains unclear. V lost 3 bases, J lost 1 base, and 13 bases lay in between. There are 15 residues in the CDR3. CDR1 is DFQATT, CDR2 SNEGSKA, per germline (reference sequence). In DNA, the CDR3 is TGCAGTGCTAGTTATCCAGGTGGTGCCAAAAACATTCAGTACTTC. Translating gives CSASYPGGAKNIQYF.

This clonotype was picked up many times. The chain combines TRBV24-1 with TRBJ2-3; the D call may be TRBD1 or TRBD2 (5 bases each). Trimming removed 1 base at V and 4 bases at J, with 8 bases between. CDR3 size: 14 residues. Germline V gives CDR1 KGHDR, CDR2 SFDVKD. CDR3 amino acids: CATSDFRGADTQYF. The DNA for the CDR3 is TGTGCCACCAGTGATTTTCGAGGGGCAGATACGCAGTATTTT.

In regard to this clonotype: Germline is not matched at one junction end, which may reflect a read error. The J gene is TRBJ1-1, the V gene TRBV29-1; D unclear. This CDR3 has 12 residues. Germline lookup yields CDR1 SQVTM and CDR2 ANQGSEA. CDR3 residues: CSGEESNTEAFF. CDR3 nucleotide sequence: TGCAGCGGTGAAGAAAGTAACACTGAAGCTTTCTTT.

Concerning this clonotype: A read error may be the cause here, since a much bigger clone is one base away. CDR3 bases: TGCGCCAGCAGCTTAGCTTTGGTTGCCGGGAATGGCTACACCTTC. Amino acid sequence: CASSLALVAGNGYTF. The chain joins TRBV5-1 to TRBJ1-2; D is unresolved. Trimming shortened V by 2 bases and J by 6 bases, and 17 bases separated the two germline ends. Germline V lookup: CDR1 SGHRS, CDR2 YFSETQ. This CDR3 is built from 15 residues. Based on the CDR3 plus reference TRBV5-1 and TRBJ1-2, the full variable domain is KAGVTQTPRYLIKTRGQQVTLSCSPISGHRSVSWYQQTPGQGLQFLFEYFSETQRNKGNFPGRFSGRQFSNSRSEMNVSTLELGDSALYLCASSLALVAGNGYTFGSGTRLTVV.

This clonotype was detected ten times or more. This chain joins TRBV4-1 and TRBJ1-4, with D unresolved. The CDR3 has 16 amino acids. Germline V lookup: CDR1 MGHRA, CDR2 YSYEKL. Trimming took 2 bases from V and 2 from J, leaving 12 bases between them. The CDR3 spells CASSQLVPSTNEKLFF. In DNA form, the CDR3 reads TGCGCCAGCAGCCAATTGGTTCCAAGCACTAATGAAAAACTGTTTTTT.

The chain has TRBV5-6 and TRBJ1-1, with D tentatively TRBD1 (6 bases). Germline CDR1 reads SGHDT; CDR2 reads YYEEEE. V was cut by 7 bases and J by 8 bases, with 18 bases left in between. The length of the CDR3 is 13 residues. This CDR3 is CASLWGAGEEAFF. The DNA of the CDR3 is TGTGCCAGCTTGTGGGGGGCAGGCGAGGAAGCTTTCTTT.

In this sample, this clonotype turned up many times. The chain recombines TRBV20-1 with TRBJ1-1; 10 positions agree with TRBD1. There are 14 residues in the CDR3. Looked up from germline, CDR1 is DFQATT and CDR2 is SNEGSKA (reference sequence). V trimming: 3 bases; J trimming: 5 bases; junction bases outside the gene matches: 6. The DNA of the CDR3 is TGCAGTGCTAGGGCCGGGACAGGGGTTACTGAAGCTTTCTTT. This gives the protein CSARAGTGVTEAFF.

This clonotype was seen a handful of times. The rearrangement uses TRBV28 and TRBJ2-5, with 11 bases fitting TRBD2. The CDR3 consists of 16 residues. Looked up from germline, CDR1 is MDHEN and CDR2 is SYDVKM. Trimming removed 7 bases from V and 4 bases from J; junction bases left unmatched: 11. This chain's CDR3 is CASTLGIAGGPETQYF. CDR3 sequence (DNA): TGTGCCAGCACCCTAGGGATAGCGGGAGGGCCAGAGACCCAGTACTTC.